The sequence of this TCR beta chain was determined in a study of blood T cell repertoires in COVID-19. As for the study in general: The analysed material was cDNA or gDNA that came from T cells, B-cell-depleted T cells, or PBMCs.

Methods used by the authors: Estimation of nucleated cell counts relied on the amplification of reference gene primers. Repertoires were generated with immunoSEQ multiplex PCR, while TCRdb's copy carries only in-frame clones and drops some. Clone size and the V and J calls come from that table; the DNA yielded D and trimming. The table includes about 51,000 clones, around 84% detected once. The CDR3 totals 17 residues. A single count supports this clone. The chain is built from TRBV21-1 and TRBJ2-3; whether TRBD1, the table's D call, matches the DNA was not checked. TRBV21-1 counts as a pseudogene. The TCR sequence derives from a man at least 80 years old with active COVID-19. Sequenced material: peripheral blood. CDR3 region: CASSTPFGAPRTDTQYF. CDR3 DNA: TGTGCCAGCAGCACGCCCTTTGGGGCCCCTCGCACAGATACGCAGTATTTT.